The T cell receptor (beta chain) described here comes from a study of blood T cells in healthy people across ages. Alongside a J-beta primer mix, a sample-barcoded 5' primer served in a second PCR lasting about 7 to 11 cycles. TCRdb called the 5' RACE reads again in MiXCR, with one record for every CDR3 protein. The table includes about 650,000 distinct CDR3 sequences, about 30% detected once. The study isolated at least 7 million PBMCs from each sample. As to this clonotype: The antigen is undetermined.

This CDR3 has 15 amino acids. CDR1 is SGHRS, CDR2 YFSETQ, per germline. The ends were cut back, 4 bases at V and 6 bases at J, with 17 bases in the middle. Study findings and constraints: PBMCs went unsorted, and a conclusive naive versus antigen-experienced comparison was therefore prevented. Estimated diversity, derived from one million T cells, was regarded as an underestimate.

The sequence was obtained from a woman older than 75 in good health. The source material was blood. The rearrangement uses TRBV5-1 and TRBJ2-1; the D call may be TRBD1 or TRBD2 (5 bases each). In nucleotides, the CDR3 is TGCGCCAGCAGCGAGGGACCTCCGGTAAGCAATGAGCAGTTCTTC. It is translated as CASSEGPPVSNEQFF.